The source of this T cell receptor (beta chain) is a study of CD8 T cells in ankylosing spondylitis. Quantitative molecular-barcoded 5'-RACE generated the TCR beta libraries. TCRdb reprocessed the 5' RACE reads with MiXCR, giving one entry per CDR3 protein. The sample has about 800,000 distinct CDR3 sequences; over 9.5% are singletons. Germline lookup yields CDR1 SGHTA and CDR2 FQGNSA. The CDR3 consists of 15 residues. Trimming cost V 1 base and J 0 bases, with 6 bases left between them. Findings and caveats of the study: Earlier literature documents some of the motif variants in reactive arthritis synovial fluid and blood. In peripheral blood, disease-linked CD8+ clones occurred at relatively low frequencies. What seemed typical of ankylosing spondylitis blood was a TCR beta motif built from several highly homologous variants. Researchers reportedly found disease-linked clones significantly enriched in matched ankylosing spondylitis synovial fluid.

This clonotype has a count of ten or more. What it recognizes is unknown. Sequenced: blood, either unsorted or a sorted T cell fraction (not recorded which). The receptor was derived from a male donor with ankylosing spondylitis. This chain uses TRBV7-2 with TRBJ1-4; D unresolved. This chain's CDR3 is CASSLVSATNEKLFF. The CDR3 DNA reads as TGTGCCAGCAGCTTAGTCTCCGCAACTAATGAAAAACTGTTTTTT.